This T cell receptor beta chain was recovered during a study of blood T cell repertoires in COVID-19. Across the whole study: Sites across the United States, Italy and Spain contributed samples from acute and convalescent COVID-19. PBMCs, B-cell-depleted T cells, or T cells were the source of the cDNA or gDNA that made up the material.

Methods used by the authors: Estimation of nucleated cell counts relied on the amplification of reference gene primers. The data were produced by immunoSEQ multiplex PCR, yet TCRdb's version contains in-frame clones alone and is incomplete. The V and J calls and clone size were taken over from that table, and D and trimming were inferred from the DNA. This sample has about 170,000 clones, with 85% to 90% found just once. This CDR3 is 14 amino acids long. Germline trimming cut 5 bases from V and 4 bases from J; bases unmatched to any gene: 3. In germline, CDR1 is SGHAT, CDR2 FQNNGV. The TCR sequence derives from a woman of 80 years or more in a cohort sampled during active or convalescent COVID-19. The chain uses TRBV11-2 and TRBJ2-1; 9 bases fit TRBD1. Source material: peripheral blood. The CDR3 DNA reads as TGTGCCAGCAGCCGGGACAGGGATTACAATGAGCAGTTCTTC. Encoded protein: CASSRDRDYNEQFF.